This record looks at one T cell receptor beta chain sequence and its context. Antigen unknown. The record originates from a study of beta chain features in type 1 diabetes. Study in general: The patients were much like the healthy donors in age, gender and cell yields. General study findings and limits: Cells carrying high TCR expression could end up over-represented when cDNA is sequenced. Shorter templates might be favored by PCR, and equally so in patients and in controls.

Sequencing targeted expressed TCRB transcripts, as all isolated RNA had been reverse transcribed. The repertoire was sequenced with immunoSEQ multiplex PCR; TCRdb's copy has only in-frame clones and lacks some. The sample lists 150,000 to 190,000 clones, over 8.5% seen once, with approximately 2% in the top ten. Source material: central memory CD4+ T cells from blood. The TCR comes from a man in his late teens or twenties in good health.

CDR3 DNA: TGTGCCAGCAGCTTGTCCCACAGGGGCTATGGCTACACCTTC. This gives the protein CASSLSHRGYGYTF. The gene calls are TRBV11-2 and TRBJ1-2; 7 bases align to TRBD1. The CDR3 is made up of 14 amino acids. The germline V gene encodes CDR1 SGHAT and CDR2 FQNNGV. The V gene end was trimmed by 3 bases and the J gene end by 4 bases; junction bases not matched to a gene: 5.